One and the same sample provided the 14 T cell receptor beta chains below, sequenced in a study of cytomegalovirus exposure and HLA in healthy donors. The PCR was carried out with 60 Vbeta primers and 13 Jbeta primers. Produced via immunoSEQ multiplex PCR; TCRdb's table is partial and in-frame only. The repertoire has about 200,000 clones, around 85% of them found once; the top ten carry under 3%. The material sequenced was PBMCs. These receptors all stem from a woman in her 50s in good health and CMV-seronegative.

In nucleotides, the CDR3 is TGTGCCAGCAGCTTAGACCTTGCGTCTGGAAACACCATATATTTT. It yields the protein CASSLDLASGNTIYF. The chain couples TRBV7-2 to TRBJ1-3; D is unresolved. V was shortened by 1 base and J by 1 base, with 8 bases between the two germline ends. The germline gives CDR1 SGHTA, CDR2 FQGNSA. The CDR3 covers 15 residues.

The chain joins TRBV11-3 to TRBJ1-3; D remains ambiguous. From germline, CDR1 is SGHNT and CDR2 YENEEA. The CDR3 loop spans 16 amino acids. The ends were cut back, 3 bases at V and 0 bases at J, with 12 bases in the middle. The CDR3 DNA follows: TGTGCCAGCAGCTTGTCTCACACAGACTCTGGAAACACCATATATTTT. The encoded protein is CASSLSHTDSGNTIYF.

DNA of the CDR3: TGTGCCAGCAGCCGAGACGGGACCTACAATGAGCAGTTCTTC. Amino acid sequence: CASSRDGTYNEQFF. The chain has TRBV27 and TRBJ2-1, with D perhaps TRBD2 (5 bases). The CDR3 loop spans 14 amino acids. Trimming removed 6 bases from V and 2 bases from J, with 11 bases in between. CDR1 and CDR2 (germline): MNHEY, SMNVEV (reference sequence).

This clone was recorded only once. The genes are TRBV7-2 and TRBJ2-5; no reliable D call. This CDR3 spans 13 amino acids. Germline assignment: CDR1 SGHTA and CDR2 FQGNSA. V was shortened by 3 bases and J by 3 bases, with 8 bases between the two germline ends. CDR3 protein: CASSLSRKETQYF. DNA for the CDR3: TGTGCCAGCAGCTTGTCCAGAAAAGAGACCCAGTACTTC.

V gene TRBV7-3 combines with J gene TRBJ2-7; 9 bases fit TRBD2. The CDR3 contains 16 residues. Trimming removed 0 bases from V and 5 bases from J; junction bases left unmatched: 8. Germline CDR1 SGHTA, CDR2 FQGTGA. CDR3 amino acids: CASSLTSTSGFHEQYF. In DNA, the CDR3 is TGTGCCAGCAGCTTAACGAGTACTAGCGGGTTCCACGAGCAGTACTTC.

This rearrangement joins TRBV30 to TRBJ1-4; 9 bases map to TRBD1. The CDR3 is 14 amino acids. V lost 2 bases, J lost 5 bases, and 3 bases stayed unmatched. Germline CDR1 is GTSNPN and CDR2 is SVGIG (reference sequence). The CDR3 is CAWSRTGVNEKLFF. CDR3 in DNA: TGTGCCTGGAGTCGGACAGGGGTAAATGAAAAACTGTTTTTT. Full variable domain (remainder filled in from reference TRBV30 and TRBJ1-4): SQTIHQWPATLVQPVGSPLSLECTVEGTSNPNLYWYRQAAGRGLQLLFYSVGIGQISSEVPQNLSASRPQDRQFILSSKKLLLSDSGFYLCAWSRTGVNEKLFFGSGTQLSVL.

V gene TRBV6-5 combines with J gene TRBJ1-4, with 8 nucleotides matching TRBD1. Germline V CDR1 and CDR2: MNHEY, SVGAGI. The CDR3 has 13 residues. The trim removed 5 bases at V and 8 bases at J, leaving 4 bases unmatched. CDR3 loop: CASSGQGREKLFF. DNA of the CDR3: TGTGCCAGCAGTGGACAGGGTCGGGAAAAACTGTTTTTT.

The chain has TRBV4-1 and TRBJ2-3; 13 bases map to TRBD2. CDR1 is MGHRA, CDR2 YSYEKL, per germline. The CDR3 runs to 17 residues. Germline trimming cut 2 bases from V and 0 bases from J; bases unmatched to any gene: 2. The CDR3 reads CASSQRTSGSSTDTQYF. The CDR3 DNA reads as TGCGCCAGCAGCCAACGGACTAGCGGGAGCAGCACAGATACGCAGTATTTT.

This sequence joins TRBV4-1 and TRBJ1-6, with 12 bases identical to TRBD1. The junction had 7 bases not matched to a gene; V was cut back by 4 bases and J by 9 bases. The germline V gene encodes CDR1 MGHRA and CDR2 YSYEKL. The CDR3 spans 16 residues. As DNA, the CDR3 is TGCGCCAGCAGCCTCCGGGACAGGGGGCGAGGTTCACCCCTCCACTTT. Translated: CASSLRDRGRGSPLHF.

The chain recombines TRBV5-1 with TRBJ2-2; TRBD1 matches at 9 bases. Germline V gives CDR1 SGHRS, CDR2 YFSETQ. CDR3 size: 16 residues. V lost 6 bases to trimming and J lost 1 base; unmatched junction nucleotides: 7. The CDR3 DNA reads as TGCGCCAGCACCCATTCGACAGGGGGGAACACCGGGGAGCTGTTTTTT. It translates to CASTHSTGGNTGELFF.

The chain is built from TRBV5-1 and TRBJ2-7; D call uncertain. V lost 4 bases to trimming and J lost 3 bases, with 14 bases between them. Germline V gives CDR1 SGHRS, CDR2 YFSETQ. The CDR3 covers 14 residues. CDR3 residues: CASSPGGMGYEQYF. In nucleotides, the CDR3 is TGCGCCAGCAGCCCTGGCGGAATGGGCTACGAGCAGTACTTC.

This CDR3 is CASSPGLDSYEQYF. CDR3 DNA: TGTGCCAGCTCACCCGGACTAGATTCCTACGAGCAGTACTTC. The chain employs TRBV18 and TRBJ2-7; 7 positions match TRBD2. Germline CDR1 reads KGHSH; CDR2 reads LQKENI. Trimming cost V 3 bases and J 1 base; bases outside gene matches: 3. The CDR3 covers 14 residues.

Concerning this clone itself: The junction departs from the called germline gene at one end, perhaps through a read error. The rearrangement joins TRBV20-1 to TRBJ2-7, with 7 bases that match TRBD1. Germline CDR1 reads DFQATT; CDR2 reads SNEGSKA (reference sequence). There are 11 residues in the CDR3. CDR3 sequence reads: CSARPPGTEGF. The DNA of the CDR3 is TGCAGTGCTAGACCGCCCGGGACAGAGGGCTTC.

This clone was recorded once. The chain carries TRBV9 and TRBJ2-1; 10 nucleotides agree with TRBD2. In germline, CDR1 is SGDLS, CDR2 YYNGEE. Trimming cost V 3 bases and J 5 bases; bases outside gene matches: 2. The CDR3 has 14 residues. Written as DNA, the CDR3 is TGTGCCAGCAGCGACGGGACTAGCGACAATGAGCAGTTCTTC. Residues: CASSDGTSDNEQFF.